These 4 T cell receptor beta chains originate from one sample sequenced in a study of shared clonotypes between healthy human individuals. Repertoires were generated with immunoSEQ multiplex PCR, while TCRdb's copy carries only in-frame clones and drops some. The profile covers about 1.5 million clones, with 95% to 99% appearing a single time and about 0.42% taken by the ten largest. The sample was naive CD4+ T cells sorted from blood. Subset of the sample: CD45RA+ positively selected. The receptors here all came from a young man in good health.

The chain carries TRBV7-9 and TRBJ2-5; TRBD2 matches 15 bases. CDR3 size: 17 residues. Per germline, CDR1 SEHNR and CDR2 FQNEAQ (reference sequence). V was clipped by 2 bases and J by 6 bases; unmatched bases: 7. CDR3 residues: CASSLSRGTSGRKTQYF. The CDR3 DNA sequence: TGTGCCAGCAGCTTATCCCGGGGGACTAGCGGGAGGAAGACCCAGTACTTC. Full variable domain (outside the CDR3, taken from reference TRBV7-9 and TRBJ2-5): DTGVSQNPRHKITKRGQNVTFRCDPISEHNRLYWYRQTLGQGPEFLTYFQNEAQLEKSRLLSDRFSAERPKGSFSTLEIQRTEQGDSAMYLCASSLSRGTSGRKTQYFGPGTRLLVL.

In regard to this clone: Other DNA sequences in the same sample also yield this CDR3. The V call is TRBV7-9, the J call TRBJ2-2; D unclear. This CDR3 has 14 amino acids. The germline V and J ends were trimmed by 1 base and 3 bases, with 6 bases remaining between them. Germline V lookup: CDR1 SEHNR, CDR2 FQNEAQ (reference sequence). The CDR3 spells CASSLGVYTGELFF. In DNA form, the CDR3 reads TGTGCCAGCAGCTTAGGGGTCTACACCGGGGAGCTGTTTTTT.

Written as DNA, the CDR3 is TGTGCCAGCAAGAAACTAGGCATAAACACCGGGGAGCTGTTTTTT. Its translation: CASKKLGINTGELFF. J is TRBJ2-2 and V is TRBV27, with D maybe TRBD2 (5 bases). Per the germline V gene, CDR1 is MNHEY and CDR2 is SMNVEV (reference sequence). Trimming left V 7 bases short and J 2 bases short, with 14 bases between. The CDR3 runs to 15 residues.

This chain connects TRBV6-5 to TRBJ2-7; 7 nucleotides match TRBD1. Trimming cost V 8 bases and J 7 bases; bases outside gene matches: 8. CDR3 length: 12 amino acids. Germline-derived CDR1 and CDR2 are MNHEY and SVGAGI. The CDR3 DNA reads as TGTGCCAGCTACAGGGGTAGTGGAGAGCAGTACTTC. Translation: CASYRGSGEQYF.